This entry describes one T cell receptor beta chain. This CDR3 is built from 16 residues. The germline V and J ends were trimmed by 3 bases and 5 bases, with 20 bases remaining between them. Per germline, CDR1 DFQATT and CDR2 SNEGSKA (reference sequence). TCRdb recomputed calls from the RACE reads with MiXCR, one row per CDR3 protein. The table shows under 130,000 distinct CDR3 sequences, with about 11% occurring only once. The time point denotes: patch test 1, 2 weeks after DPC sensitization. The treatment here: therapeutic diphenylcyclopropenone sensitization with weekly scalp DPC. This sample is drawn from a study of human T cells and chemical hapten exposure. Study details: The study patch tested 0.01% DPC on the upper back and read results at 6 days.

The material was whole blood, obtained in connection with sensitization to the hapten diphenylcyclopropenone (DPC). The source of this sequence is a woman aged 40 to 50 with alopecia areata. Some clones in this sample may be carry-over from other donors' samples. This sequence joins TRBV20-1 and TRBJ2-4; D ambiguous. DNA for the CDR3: TGCAGTGCTAGCACTGTTGGAATAAGGGCTCAAAACATTCAGTACTTC. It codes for CSASTVGIRAQNIQYF.